This T cell receptor (beta chain) is from a study of Graves' ophthalmopathy and Graves' hyperthyroidism. RNA transcripts were the template, and TCR beta CDR3 regions were amplified from them. First-round RT-PCR with HTBI primers preceded a second-round multiplex PCR. TCRdb redid the calling of the multiplex PCR reads with MiXCR, one entry per CDR3 protein. This sample has roughly 400,000 distinct CDR3 sequences, with around 17% found just once. Diagnosis relied on clinical symptoms, serum thyroxine, TRAb, thyroid ultrasound and orbital computed tomography. Trimming left V 0 bases short and J 1 base short, with 9 bases between. In germline, CDR1 is MNHEY, CDR2 SVGAGI. This CDR3 region has 15 residues. This clonotype has a count of ten or more.

The V call is TRBV6-5, the J call TRBJ2-5; D uncertain. The receptor was isolated from a woman aged 18-35 years with Graves' ophthalmopathy. The sample consisted of peripheral blood. The CDR3 DNA reads TGTGCCAGCAGTTACTCCATACGGACCCAAGAGACCCAGTACTTC. Residues: CASSYSIRTQETQYF.